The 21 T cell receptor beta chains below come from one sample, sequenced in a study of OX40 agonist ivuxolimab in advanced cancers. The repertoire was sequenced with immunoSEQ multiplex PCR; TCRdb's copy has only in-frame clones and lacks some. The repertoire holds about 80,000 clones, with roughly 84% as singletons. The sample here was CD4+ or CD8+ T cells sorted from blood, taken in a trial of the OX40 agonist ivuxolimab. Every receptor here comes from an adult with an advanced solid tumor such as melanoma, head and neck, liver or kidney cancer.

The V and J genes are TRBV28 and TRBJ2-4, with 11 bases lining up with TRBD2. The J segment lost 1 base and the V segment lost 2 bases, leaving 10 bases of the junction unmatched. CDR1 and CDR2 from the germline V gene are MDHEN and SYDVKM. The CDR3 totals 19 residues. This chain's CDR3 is CASSLRIAGGWRAKNIQYF. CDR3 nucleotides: TGTGCCAGCAGTTTAAGAATAGCGGGAGGGTGGAGGGCCAAAAACATTCAGTACTTC.

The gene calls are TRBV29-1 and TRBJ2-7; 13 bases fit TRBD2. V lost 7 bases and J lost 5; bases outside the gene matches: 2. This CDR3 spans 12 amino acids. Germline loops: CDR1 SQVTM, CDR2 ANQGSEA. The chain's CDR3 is CSAGLAGDEQYF. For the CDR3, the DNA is TGCAGCGCCGGACTAGCGGGAGACGAGCAGTACTTC.

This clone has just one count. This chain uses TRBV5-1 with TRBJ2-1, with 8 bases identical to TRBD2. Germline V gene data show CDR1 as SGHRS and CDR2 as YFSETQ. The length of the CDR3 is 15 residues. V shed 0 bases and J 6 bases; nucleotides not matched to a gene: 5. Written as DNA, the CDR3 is TGCGCCAGCAGCTTGGAAGGGACTAGTCTCAATGAGCAGTTCTTC. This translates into CASSLEGTSLNEQFF.

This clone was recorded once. The CDR3 DNA follows: TGCAGCGCTGGGGGTTCGGGACAGACCTATGGCTACACCTTC. It specifies CSAGGSGQTYGYTF. The genes are TRBV29-1 and TRBJ1-2; TRBD1 aligns across 7 bases. This CDR3 comprises 14 residues. Germline lookup yields CDR1 SQVTM and CDR2 ANQGSEA. J was trimmed by 4 bases and V by 7 bases; bases with no gene match: 12.

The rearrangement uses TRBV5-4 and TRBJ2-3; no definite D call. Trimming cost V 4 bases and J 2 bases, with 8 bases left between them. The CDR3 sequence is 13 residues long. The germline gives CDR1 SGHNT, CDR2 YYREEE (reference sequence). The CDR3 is CASSVRYTDTQYF. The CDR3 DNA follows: TGTGCCAGCAGCGTCCGGTACACAGATACGCAGTATTTT.

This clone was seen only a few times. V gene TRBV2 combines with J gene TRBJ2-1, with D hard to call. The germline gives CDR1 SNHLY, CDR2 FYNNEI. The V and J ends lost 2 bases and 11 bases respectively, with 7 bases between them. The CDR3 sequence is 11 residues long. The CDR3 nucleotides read TGTGCCAGCAGTGAAAGAATAAAGCAGTTCTTC. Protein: CASSERIKQFF. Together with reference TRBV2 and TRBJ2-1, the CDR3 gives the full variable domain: EPEVTQTPSHQVTQMGQEVILRCVPISNHLYFYWYRQILGQKVEFLVSFYNNEISEKSEIFDDQFSVERPDGSNFTLKIRSTKLEDSAMYFCASSERIKQFFGPGTRLTVL.

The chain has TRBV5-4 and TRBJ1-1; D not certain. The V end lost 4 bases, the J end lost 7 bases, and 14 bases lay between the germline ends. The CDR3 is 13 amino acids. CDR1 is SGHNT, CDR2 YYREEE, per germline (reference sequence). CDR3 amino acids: CASSAISENEAFF. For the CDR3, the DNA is TGTGCCAGCAGCGCAATCAGTGAGAATGAAGCTTTCTTT. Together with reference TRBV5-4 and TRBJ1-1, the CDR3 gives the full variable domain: ETGVTQSPTHLIKTRGQQVTLRCSSQSGHNTVSWYQQALGQGPQFIFQYYREEENGRGNFPPRFSGLQFPNYSSELNVNALELDDSALYLCASSAISENEAFFGQGTRLTVV.

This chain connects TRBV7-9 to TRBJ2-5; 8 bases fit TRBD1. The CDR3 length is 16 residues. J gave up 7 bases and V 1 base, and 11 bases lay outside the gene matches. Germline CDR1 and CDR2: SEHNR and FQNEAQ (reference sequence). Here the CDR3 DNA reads TGTGCCAGCAGCTTAGGGGAGGCAGGGGGCCGAGGGACCCAGTACTTC. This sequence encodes CASSLGEAGGRGTQYF.

The DNA for the CDR3 is TGTGCCAGCAGCGTAGCTGGGTTTTACACCGGGGAGCTGTTTTTT. Its protein is CASSVAGFYTGELFF. The J gene is TRBJ2-2, the V gene TRBV9; no clear D. Germline CDR1 SGDLS, CDR2 YYNGEE. This CDR3 has 15 amino acids. Trimming removed 0 bases from V and 3 bases from J, with 9 bases in between.

CDR3 in amino acids: CASSVDSPNYGYTF. CDR3 DNA sequence: TGTGCCAGCAGCGTGGACAGCCCTAACTATGGCTACACCTTC. This rearrangement joins TRBV7-9 to TRBJ1-2; a possible D gene is TRBD1 (6 bases). Trimming cost V 5 bases and J 0 bases, with 10 bases left between them. Germline V gene lookup returns CDR1 SEHNR and CDR2 FQNEAQ (reference sequence). This CDR3 comprises 14 residues.

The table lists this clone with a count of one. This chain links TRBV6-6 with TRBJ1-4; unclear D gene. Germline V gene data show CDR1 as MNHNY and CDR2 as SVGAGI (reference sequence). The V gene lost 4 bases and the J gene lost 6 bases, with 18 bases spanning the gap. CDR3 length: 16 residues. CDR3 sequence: CASSSRHISEDEKLFF. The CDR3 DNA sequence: TGTGCCAGCAGTTCCCGTCACATATCAGAGGATGAAAAACTGTTTTTT.

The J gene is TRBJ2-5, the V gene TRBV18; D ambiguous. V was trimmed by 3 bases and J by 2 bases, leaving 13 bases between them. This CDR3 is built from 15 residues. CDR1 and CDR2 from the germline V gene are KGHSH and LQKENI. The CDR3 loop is CASSPVRTEQETQYF. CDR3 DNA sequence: TGTGCCAGCTCACCCGTTCGGACGGAGCAAGAGACCCAGTACTTC. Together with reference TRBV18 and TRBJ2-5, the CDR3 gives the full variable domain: NAGVMQNPRHLVRRRGQEARLRCSPMKGHSHVYWYRQLPEEGLKFMVYLQKENIIDESGMPKERFSAEFPKEGPSILRIQQVVRGDSAAYFCASSPVRTEQETQYFGPGTRLLVL.

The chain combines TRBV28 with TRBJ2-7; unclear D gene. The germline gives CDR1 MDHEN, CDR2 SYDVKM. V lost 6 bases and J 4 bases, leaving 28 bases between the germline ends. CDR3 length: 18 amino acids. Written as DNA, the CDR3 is TGTGCCAGCAGCACAGTATACGGCCAAAAAATGAAGAAATACGAGCAGTACTTC. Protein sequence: CASSTVYGQKMKKYEQYF.

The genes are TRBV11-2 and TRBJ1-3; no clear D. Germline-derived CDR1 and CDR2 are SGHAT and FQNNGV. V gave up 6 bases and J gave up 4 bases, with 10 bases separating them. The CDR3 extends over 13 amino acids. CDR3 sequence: CASSMTFGNTIYF. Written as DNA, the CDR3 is TGTGCCAGCAGTATGACGTTCGGAAACACCATATATTTT.

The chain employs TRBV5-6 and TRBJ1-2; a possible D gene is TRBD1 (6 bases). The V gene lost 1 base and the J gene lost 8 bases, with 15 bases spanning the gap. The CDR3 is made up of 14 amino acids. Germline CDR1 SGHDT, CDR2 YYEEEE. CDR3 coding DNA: TGTGCCAGCAGCTTGTTTCGCAGGGGAACAGGCTACACCTTC. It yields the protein CASSLFRRGTGYTF.

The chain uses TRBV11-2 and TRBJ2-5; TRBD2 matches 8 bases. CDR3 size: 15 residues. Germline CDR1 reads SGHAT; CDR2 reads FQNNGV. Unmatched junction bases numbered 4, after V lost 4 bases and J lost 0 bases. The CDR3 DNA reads TGTGCCAGCAGCTGGTCTAGCGGGTACCAAGAGACCCAGTACTTC. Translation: CASSWSSGYQETQYF.

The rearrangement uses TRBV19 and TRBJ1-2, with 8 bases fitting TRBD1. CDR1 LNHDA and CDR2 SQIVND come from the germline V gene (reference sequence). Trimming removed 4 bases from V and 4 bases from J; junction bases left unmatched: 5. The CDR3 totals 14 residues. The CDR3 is CASSNRGSAYGYTF. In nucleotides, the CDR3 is TGTGCCAGTAGTAACAGGGGGTCGGCCTATGGCTACACCTTC.

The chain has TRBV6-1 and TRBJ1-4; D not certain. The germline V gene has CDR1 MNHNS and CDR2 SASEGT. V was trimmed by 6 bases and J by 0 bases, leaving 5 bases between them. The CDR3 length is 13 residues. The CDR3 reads CASRSPTNEKLFF. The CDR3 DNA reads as TGTGCCAGCAGGAGCCCAACTAATGAAAAACTGTTTTTT.

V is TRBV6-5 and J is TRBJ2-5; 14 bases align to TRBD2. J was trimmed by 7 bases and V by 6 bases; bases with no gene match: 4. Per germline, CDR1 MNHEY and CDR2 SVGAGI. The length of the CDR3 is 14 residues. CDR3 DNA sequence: TGTGCCAGCAGGGGACTAGCGGGGGCCGGGACCCAGTACTTC. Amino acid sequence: CASRGLAGAGTQYF.

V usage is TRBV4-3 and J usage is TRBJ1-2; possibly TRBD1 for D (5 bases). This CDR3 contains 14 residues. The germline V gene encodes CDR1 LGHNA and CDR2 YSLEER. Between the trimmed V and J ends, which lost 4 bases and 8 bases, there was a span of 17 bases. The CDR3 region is CASSPSRASFGYTF. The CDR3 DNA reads TGCGCCAGCAGCCCCTCCAGGGCGTCCTTCGGCTACACCTTC.

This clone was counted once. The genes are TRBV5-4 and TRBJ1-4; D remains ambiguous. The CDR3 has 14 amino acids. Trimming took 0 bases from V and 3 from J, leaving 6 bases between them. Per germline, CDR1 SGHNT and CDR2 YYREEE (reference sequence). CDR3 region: CASSLGVANEKLFF. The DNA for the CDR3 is TGTGCCAGCAGCTTGGGGGTAGCTAATGAAAAACTGTTTTTT.